The subject of this entry is one TCR beta chain. Its antigen is currently unknown. This table comes from immunoSEQ multiplex PCR, and its TCRdb copy is limited to in-frame clones, with some not included. The sample carries approximately 300,000 clones, more than 70% recorded once. Treatment of the sample: roughly 19 received Ad26.COV2.S at low or high dose, single or two shots; about 5 received placebo; per-sample allocation not given. The investigators took samples on day 63 after the first vaccine or placebo injection. The data stem from a study of Ad26.COV2.S vaccination and SARS-CoV-2 variants. Study conclusions and caveats: Vaccine recipients and placebo recipients showed similar non-spike TCR breadth. Analyses that measured TCR breadth and depth may have underestimated total T cell responses.

The length of the CDR3 is 13 residues. The germline V gene encodes CDR1 SEHNR and CDR2 FQNEAQ (reference sequence). The V gene lost 5 bases and the J gene lost 6 bases, with 14 bases spanning the gap. This sequence originates from a person aged 18-65 years who received the Ad26.COV2.S COVID-19 vaccine or a placebo. V usage is TRBV7-9 and J usage is TRBJ2-7; D possibly corresponds to TRBD2 (6 bases). The sequencing here drew on peripheral blood, taken in a trial of Ad26.COV2.S vaccine versus placebo. The CDR3 DNA reads as TGTGCCAGCAGCCGACAGCTGGAGGGCGAGCAGTACTTC. Its protein product is CASSRQLEGEQYF.